The next 18 T cell receptor beta chains were all read from a single sample in a study of Ad26.COV2.S vaccination and SARS-CoV-2 variants. The assay was immunoSEQ multiplex PCR, and TCRdb's table has in-frame clones only and misses some. Found here are about 280,000 clones, about 90% of them singletons; the top ten hold under 4%. Treatment given: some 19 received Ad26.COV2.S at low or high dose, single or two shots; about 5 received placebo; per-sample allocation not given. At day 63 after the first vaccine or placebo injection, samples were drawn. The sample consisted of peripheral blood, taken in a trial of Ad26.COV2.S vaccine versus placebo. These receptors all stem from a person between 18 and 59 years old who received the Ad26.COV2.S COVID-19 vaccine or a placebo.

This clone appeared once. The rearrangement joins TRBV5-5 to TRBJ2-1; 9 bases are a match to TRBD2. Germline V gene data show CDR1 as SGHKS and CDR2 as YYEKEE (reference sequence). The CDR3 length is 15 residues. The junction had 2 bases not matched to a gene; V was cut back by 4 bases and J by 0 bases. The CDR3 region has the DNA TGTGCCAGCAGCGCGACTAGCGGCTCCTACAATGAGCAGTTCTTC. It specifies CASSATSGSYNEQFF.

The genes are TRBV9 and TRBJ2-1, with D perhaps TRBD1 or TRBD2 (6 bases each). The CDR3 has 17 residues. The V gene's germline CDR1 is SGDLS and CDR2 YYNGEE. V was clipped by 4 bases and J by 0 bases, with 17 bases between them. CDR3 region: CASSPTLGGGSYNEQFF. The CDR3 DNA sequence: TGTGCCAGCAGCCCAACTCTCGGGGGCGGCTCCTACAATGAGCAGTTCTTC.

CDR3 sequence: CASSRTVNEKLFF. The CDR3 DNA sequence: TGTGCCAGCAGCCGGACGGTTAATGAAAAACTGTTTTTT. The V gene is TRBV7-8, the J gene TRBJ1-4, with D unresolved. Trimming removed 5 bases from V and 4 bases from J, with 8 bases in between. This CDR3 comprises 13 residues. CDR1 SGHVS and CDR2 FQNEAQ come from the germline V gene.

The chain joins TRBV19 to TRBJ1-5; tentatively, D is TRBD1 (5 bases). Germline V gene data show CDR1 as LNHDA and CDR2 as SQIVND (reference sequence). The CDR3 has 19 residues. Trimming stripped 2 bases from V and 2 bases from J, with 22 bases between. This CDR3 reads CASSITVAGRNSGNQPQHF. CDR3 DNA sequence: TGTGCCAGTAGTATAACGGTGGCAGGGAGAAATAGCGGCAATCAGCCCCAGCATTTT.

In DNA, the CDR3 is TGTGCCAGCAGAGCTTCTAGCGGGGGTACCTACGAGCAGTACTTC. It translates to CASRASSGGTYEQYF. V gene TRBV7-2 combines with J gene TRBJ2-7; the match to TRBD2 covers 10 bases. The junction had 7 bases not matched to a gene; V was cut back by 6 bases and J by 2 bases. Germline V gene lookup returns CDR1 SGHTA and CDR2 FQGNSA. CDR3 length: 15 amino acids. Using reference TRBV7-2 and TRBJ2-7 for the parts outside the CDR3, the full variable domain is GAGVSQSPSNKVTEKGKDVELRCDPISGHTALYWYRQSLGQGLEFLIYFQGNSAPDKSGLPSDRFSAERTGGSVSTLTIQRTQQEDSAVYLCASRASSGGTYEQYFGPGTRLTVT.

The CDR3: CSVEDPRDGYTF. The CDR3 nucleotides are TGCAGCGTTGAAGACCCTAGGGATGGCTACACCTTC. The chain recombines TRBV29-1 with TRBJ1-2; D uncertain. The V gene lost 0 bases and the J gene lost 6 bases, with 8 bases spanning the gap. CDR1 SQVTM and CDR2 ANQGSEA come from the germline V gene. The CDR3 loop spans 12 amino acids.

This chain links TRBV7-9 with TRBJ2-1; D unresolved. V gave up 5 bases and J gave up 0 bases, with 14 bases separating them. CDR1 is SEHNR and CDR2 is FQNEAQ in the germline V gene (reference sequence). CDR3 length equals 16 residues. The CDR3 nucleotides read TGTGCCAGCAGCCCGGGCTCATTCTTCTCCTACAATGAGCAGTTCTTC. Translated, it gives CASSPGSFFSYNEQFF.

V and J are TRBV27 and TRBJ2-2; TRBD2 is a possible D gene (5 bases). The CDR3 is 12 residues long. Trimming stripped 3 bases from V and 6 bases from J, with 5 bases between. Germline values: CDR1 MNHEY, CDR2 SMNVEV (reference sequence). The CDR3 protein is CASSLRAGELFF. The CDR3 region has the DNA TGTGCCAGCAGTTTGAGGGCCGGGGAGCTGTTTTTT.

V is TRBV18 and J is TRBJ1-2; D unclear. Germline V gives CDR1 KGHSH, CDR2 LQKENI. V shed 4 bases and J shed 0 bases, with 12 bases lying between them. CDR3 length: 15 amino acids. In DNA form, the CDR3 reads TGTGCCAGCTCACAGGGTCCGGGATCTAACTATGGCTACACCTTC. Amino acids: CASSQGPGSNYGYTF.

This sequence joins TRBV4-2 and TRBJ1-1; a possible D gene is TRBD1 (6 bases). Between the trimmed V and J ends, which lost 2 bases and 2 bases, there was a span of 9 bases. The CDR3 length is 14 residues. CDR1 and CDR2 (germline): LGHNA, YNFKEQ. The CDR3 DNA reads TGTGCCAGCAGCCAAAGGGGGGAAAACACTGAAGCTTTCTTT. Protein: CASSQRGENTEAFF.

V is TRBV25-1 and J is TRBJ1-2; no reliable D call. Germline V lookup: CDR1 MGHDK, CDR2 SYGVNS. The V and J ends lost 3 bases and 5 bases respectively, with 7 bases between them. This CDR3 has 12 residues. The CDR3 nucleotides read TGTGCCAGCAGTGATGAAGGGTATGGCTACACCTTC. Translating it yields CASSDEGYGYTF.

This clone was recorded only once. The chain links TRBV7-3 to TRBJ1-2; TRBD1 might be the D (6 bases). Trimming cost V 0 bases and J 3 bases, with 11 bases left between them. CDR3 length: 15 residues. CDR1 is SGHTA, CDR2 FQGTGA, per germline. In DNA, the CDR3 is TGTGCCAGCAGCTTAACGGGGGCGCGGGACTATGGCTACACCTTC. Translating gives CASSLTGARDYGYTF.

The rearrangement links TRBV2 to TRBJ2-2, with D maybe TRBD1 (6 bases). Trimming left V 4 bases short and J 7 bases short, with 13 bases between. Germline V gene data show CDR1 as SNHLY and CDR2 as FYNNEI. The CDR3 loop spans 14 amino acids. DNA for the CDR3: TGTGCCAGCAGTGTGACGGACAGACACGGGGAGCTGTTTTTT. Its protein is CASSVTDRHGELFF.

The V and J genes are TRBV29-1 and TRBJ1-2, with D maybe TRBD1 (5 bases). CDR1 and CDR2 (germline): SQVTM, ANQGSEA. V was clipped by 7 bases and J by 8 bases, with 26 bases between them. The CDR3 has 15 residues. The CDR3 sequence is CSADEIGGIGAGYTF. CDR3 DNA: TGCAGCGCTGACGAAATTGGGGGGATCGGAGCGGGCTACACCTTC. The full variable domain, completed using reference TRBV29-1 and TRBJ1-2, is SAVISQKPSRDICQRGTSLTIQCQVDSQVTMMFWYRQQPGQSLTLIATANQGSEATYESGFVIDKFPISRPNLTFSTLTVSNMSPEDSSIYLCSADEIGGIGAGYTFGSGTRLTVV.

The V and J genes are TRBV5-1 and TRBJ1-3, with no clear D. The V gene lost 0 bases and the J gene lost 2 bases, with 15 bases spanning the gap. The CDR3 sequence is 17 residues long. The germline V gene encodes CDR1 SGHRS and CDR2 YFSETQ. CDR3 sequence: CASSLGVVGLTGNTIYF. In nucleotides, the CDR3 is TGCGCCAGCAGCTTGGGCGTGGTAGGCTTAACTGGAAACACCATATATTTT.

This sequence joins TRBV5-4 and TRBJ2-1; D gene uncertain. CDR3 size: 20 residues. CDR1 and CDR2 from the germline V gene are SGHNT and YYREEE (reference sequence). V was pared by 4 bases and J by 0 bases, with 26 bases between. CDR3 in amino acids: CASSPNLFGVGQSSYNEQFF. The CDR3 DNA sequence: TGTGCCAGCAGCCCAAATTTGTTTGGGGTGGGCCAGAGCTCCTACAATGAGCAGTTCTTC.

This clone was seen only once. Other DNA sequences in the same sample also yield this CDR3. The V gene is TRBV2, the J gene TRBJ2-5; 11 bases agree with TRBD2. This CDR3 has 16 residues. The V and J ends lost 1 base and 1 base, in that order; junction bases with no gene match: 2. Germline V gene data show CDR1 as SNHLY and CDR2 as FYNNEI. CDR3 sequence: CASSEGLAGGQETQYF. The CDR3 DNA reads as TGTGCCAGCAGTGAAGGTCTAGCGGGAGGCCAAGAGACCCAGTACTTC.

This clone has just a few counts. The chain has TRBV6-5 and TRBJ1-1, with D hard to call. The CDR3 sequence is 13 residues long. The V and J ends lost 8 bases and 3 bases respectively, with 13 bases between them. Germline CDR1 is MNHEY and CDR2 is SVGAGI. The CDR3 DNA reads as TGTGCCAGCTCGGCAGATTCGTACACTGAAGCTTTCTTT. Its translation is CASSADSYTEAFF.